This TCR beta chain was profiled in a study of blood T cell repertoires in COVID-19. In the study overall: Sites in the United States, Italy and Spain provided acute and convalescent COVID-19 samples.

Authors' analysis steps: For nucleated cells, counts were estimated from reference gene primer amplification. TCRdb keeps only in-frame clones here, not all; method: immunoSEQ multiplex PCR. The DNA was the basis for D and trimming; V, J and clone size are from that table. The data contain nearly 250,000 clones, roughly 82% of them singletons. Ages ranged from about 18 to 89 years, with residence in approximately 23 US areas. V shed 3 bases and J shed 2 bases, with 10 bases lying between them. Looked up from germline, CDR1 is MDHEN and CDR2 is SYDVKM. This CDR3 contains 15 residues. The clonotype comes from a woman aged 50 to 60 who had recovered from COVID-19. The sample taken for sequencing was PBMCs or T cells enriched from blood (not recorded which). The chain employs TRBV28 and TRBJ1-4, with D possibly matching TRBD1 (5 bases). The CDR3 DNA sequence: TGTGCCAGCAGTTTTTGGGCAGGGACTAATGAAAAACTGTTTTTT. Encoded protein: CASSFWAGTNEKLFF. The full variable domain, with the rest looked up from reference TRBV28 and TRBJ1-4, is DVKVTQSSRYLVKRTGEKVFLECVQDMDHENMFWYRQDPGLGLRLIYFSYDVKMKEKGDIPEGYSVSREKKERFSLILESASTNQTSMYLCASSFWAGTNEKLFFGSGTQLSVL.